One sample yielded the 30 T cell receptor beta chains listed below, sequenced in a study of T-cell memory formation after mild COVID-19. TCRdb re-called the 5' RACE reads with MiXCR, one entry per CDR3 protein. The repertoire has around 320,000 distinct CDR3 sequences, around 27% of them found once; the top ten carry approximately 12%. Sequencing was performed on PBMCs or a T cell subset sorted from them (not recorded which). The source is an adult woman who had mild COVID-19 (a few samples of this study predate the infection). Cell type and time point are not known.

The chain has TRBV19 and TRBJ2-2; 12 nucleotides match TRBD1. With 4 bases clipped from V and 2 bases from J, the junction kept 11 bases outside the gene matches. The CDR3 consists of 19 residues. CDR1 is LNHDA, CDR2 SQIVND, per germline (reference sequence). CDR3 region: CASSTPGTGGFVNTGELFF. DNA of the CDR3: TGTGCCAGTAGTACTCCCGGGACAGGGGGCTTCGTTAACACCGGGGAGCTGTTTTTT.

The chain couples TRBV12-3 or TRBV12-4 to TRBJ2-7; weak D call: TRBD1 (5 bases). This CDR3 is built from 12 residues. Trimming pared 8 bases from V and 1 base from J, leaving 9 bases between. The CDR3 reads CASYDSSYEQYV. The CDR3 nucleotides read TGTGCCAGCTATGACAGTTCCTACGAGCAGTACGTC.

This rearrangement joins TRBV6-5 to TRBJ2-3; D perhaps matches TRBD2 (6 bases). Between the trimmed V and J ends, which lost 2 bases and 0 bases, there was a span of 12 bases. Germline CDR1 reads MNHEY; CDR2 reads SVGAGI. The CDR3 runs 16 residues. The DNA for the CDR3 is TGTGCCAGCAGTTACGTGGCGGGGTATAGCACAGATACGCAGTATTTT. It translates to CASSYVAGYSTDTQYF.

This clonotype was picked up a small number of times. V is TRBV7-9 and J is TRBJ2-2; TRBD1 aligns across 8 bases. The CDR3 is 16 amino acids. The V gene end was trimmed by 5 bases and the J gene end by 7 bases; junction bases not matched to a gene: 12. CDR1 SEHNR and CDR2 FQNEAQ come from the germline V gene (reference sequence). The CDR3 nucleotides read TGTGCCAGCAGCCCCGGACAGGGTAAAAACGTCGGGGAGCTGTTTTTT. Residues: CASSPGQGKNVGELFF.

In its sample, this clonotype was seen a few times. The chain carries TRBV29-1 and TRBJ1-4; 8 bases map to TRBD1. The CDR3 spans 14 residues. V shed 4 bases, J shed 5 bases, and the junction held 6 bases outside the gene matches. Germline V CDR1 and CDR2: SQVTM, ANQGSEA. In nucleotides, the CDR3 is TGCAGCGTTGGTGAACAGGGGGGAAATGAAAAACTGTTTTTT. Its protein is CSVGEQGGNEKLFF.

This clonotype has only a few counts. The chain couples TRBV5-6 to TRBJ2-5; 10 bases are a match to TRBD2. Germline loops: CDR1 SGHDT, CDR2 YYEEEE. The ends lost 0 bases at V and 1 base at J; junction bases unmatched: 12. This CDR3 is 19 amino acids long. For the CDR3, the DNA is TGTGCCAGCAGCTTGGGCGCCACAGTATGGACTAGCGGCCAAGAGACCCAGTACTTC. This encodes CASSLGATVWTSGQETQYF.

The table lists this clonotype with a few counts. The genes are TRBV7-9 and TRBJ2-7; 13 positions agree with TRBD2. Trimming took 6 bases from V and 0 from J; bases not matched to a gene: 8. The CDR3 covers 17 residues. Germline V gives CDR1 SEHNR, CDR2 FQNEAQ (reference sequence). CDR3 in DNA: TGTGCCAGCAGTCCCGTTGGGACTAGCGGGGCCTCCTACGAGCAGTACTTC. Amino acids: CASSPVGTSGASYEQYF.

This sequence joins TRBV9 and TRBJ2-2; perhaps TRBD1 as D (5 bases). V lost 0 bases and J 7 bases, leaving 19 bases between the germline ends. Germline assignment: CDR1 SGDLS and CDR2 YYNGEE. There are 17 residues in the CDR3. CDR3 amino acids: CASSVEGRVRTGGELFF. The CDR3 DNA follows: TGTGCCAGCAGCGTAGAGGGGCGTGTCCGAACGGGCGGGGAGCTGTTTTTT.

The chain has TRBV5-1 and TRBJ2-1, with 7 bases aligning to TRBD1. The CDR3 extends over 15 amino acids. Germline trimming cut 6 bases from V and 0 bases from J; bases unmatched to any gene: 6. Germline V gene lookup returns CDR1 SGHRS and CDR2 YFSETQ. This chain's CDR3 is CASTQGGRSYNEQFF. The CDR3 nucleotides are TGCGCCAGCACCCAAGGGGGCCGCTCCTACAATGAGCAGTTCTTC.

A word on this clonotype: This may stem from a read error, because a much larger clone lies one nucleotide away. The chain employs TRBV12-3 or TRBV12-4 and TRBJ1-1; possibly TRBD1 for D (5 bases). The V and J ends lost 2 bases and 10 bases respectively, with 14 bases between them. CDR3 length: 13 amino acids. The CDR3 sequence is CASSLLGTGGAFF. As DNA, the CDR3 is TGTGCCAGCAGTTTACTGGGGACGGGTGGAGCTTTCTTT.

This clonotype was counted only a few times. The rearrangement uses TRBV12-3 or TRBV12-4 and TRBJ2-2; TRBD2 agrees at 7 bases. The junction had 3 bases not matched to a gene; V was cut back by 2 bases and J by 0 bases. CDR3 length equals 16 residues. This CDR3 is CASSLFAGANTGELFF. The CDR3 DNA sequence: TGTGCCAGCAGTTTATTCGCGGGGGCGAACACCGGGGAGCTGTTTTTT.

This chain links TRBV6-5 with TRBJ1-5; TRBD1 matches 9 bases. Germline V gives CDR1 MNHEY, CDR2 SVGAGI. CDR3 length: 14 residues. The trim removed 10 bases at V and 4 bases at J, leaving 8 bases unmatched. The CDR3 here is CATSGTGINQPQHF. The CDR3 region has the DNA TGTGCCACCTCCGGGACAGGGATTAATCAGCCCCAGCATTTT.

This clonotype was counted only a few times. The rearrangement links TRBV5-1 to TRBJ2-1, with unresolved D. The V end was cut by 0 bases, the J end by 6 bases, with 10 bases between. Germline CDR1 is SGHRS and CDR2 is YFSETQ. The CDR3 length is 14 residues. CDR3: CASSLVGTRNEQFF. CDR3 DNA sequence: TGCGCCAGCAGCTTGGTGGGCACTCGCAATGAGCAGTTCTTC.

In its sample, this clonotype was seen once. As DNA, the CDR3 is TGTGCCAGTAGTCCGCTTCGGGGAGATACGCAGTATTTT. Translation gives CASSPLRGDTQYF. The chain employs TRBV19 and TRBJ2-3; the D gene is possibly TRBD2 (5 bases). Germline CDR1 reads LNHDA; CDR2 reads SQIVND (reference sequence). CDR3 length equals 13 residues. V was shortened by 5 bases and J by 5 bases, with 11 bases between the two germline ends.

CDR3: CASSQDRGSGRKNEQFF. In nucleotides, the CDR3 is TGCGCCAGCAGCCAAGATCGAGGTAGCGGGAGGAAGAATGAGCAGTTCTTC. The V call is TRBV4-1, the J call TRBJ2-1; TRBD2 aligns across 10 bases. Germline assignment: CDR1 MGHRA and CDR2 YSYEKL. V shed 0 bases and J 7 bases; nucleotides not matched to a gene: 9. There are 17 residues in the CDR3.

The V and J genes are TRBV20-1 and TRBJ1-2; no reliable D call. Trimming stripped 5 bases from V and 5 bases from J, with 18 bases between. CDR1 is DFQATT and CDR2 is SNEGSKA in the germline V gene (reference sequence). CDR3 size: 14 residues. CDR3: CSAQVVRSAYGYTF. CDR3 DNA sequence: TGCAGTGCTCAAGTGGTACGGTCGGCGTATGGCTACACCTTC.

This clonotype has just a few counts. V gene TRBV5-4 combines with J gene TRBJ1-2, with D tentatively TRBD1 (5 bases). Germline CDR1 SGHNT, CDR2 YYREEE (reference sequence). V was clipped by 5 bases and J by 8 bases, with 22 bases between them. The CDR3 runs 15 residues. Here the CDR3 reads CASRRGLPTEGGYTF. In DNA, the CDR3 is TGTGCCAGCAGGCGGGGACTTCCCACCGAGGGGGGCTACACCTTC.

This chain links TRBV7-9 with TRBJ1-5; no definite D call. The CDR3 length is 16 residues. From germline, CDR1 is SEHNR and CDR2 FQNEAQ (reference sequence). The ends were cut back, 1 base at V and 0 bases at J, with 10 bases in the middle. The CDR3 nucleotides read TGTGCCAGCAGCTTAGGGCCAAGTTATAGCAATCAGCCCCAGCATTTT. This translates into CASSLGPSYSNQPQHF.

This clonotype appeared a few times. V is TRBV15 and J is TRBJ2-1; the match to TRBD1 covers 7 bases. V trimming: 6 bases; J trimming: 2 bases; junction bases outside the gene matches: 4. Per the germline V gene, CDR1 is LNHNV and CDR2 is YYDKDF (reference sequence). This CDR3 has 14 residues. The CDR3 sequence: CATRGGPPYNEQFF. In DNA, the CDR3 is TGTGCCACCAGAGGGGGCCCGCCCTACAATGAGCAGTTCTTC.

Ten or more counts support this clonotype. V is TRBV7-9 and J is TRBJ2-7; 10 bases map to TRBD2. V trimming: 4 bases; J trimming: 4 bases; junction bases outside the gene matches: 4. Germline V gene sequence: CDR1 SEHNR, CDR2 FQNEAQ (reference sequence). This CDR3 comprises 14 residues. The CDR3 protein is CASSSTSGIYEQYF. As DNA, the CDR3 is TGTGCCAGCAGCTCCACTAGCGGGATTTACGAGCAGTACTTC.

This clonotype has at least ten counts. V is TRBV7-6 and J is TRBJ2-1, with D perhaps TRBD2 (5 bases). V lost 2 bases, J lost 0 bases, and 5 bases lay in between. The CDR3 extends over 14 amino acids. Germline CDR1 reads SGHVS; CDR2 reads FNYEAQ. The CDR3 here is CASSLRGSYNEQFF. For the CDR3, the DNA is TGTGCCAGCAGCTTACGGGGCTCCTACAATGAGCAGTTCTTC.

This chain links TRBV5-6 with TRBJ2-2, with D unclear. This CDR3 is built from 14 residues. Per the germline V gene, CDR1 is SGHDT and CDR2 is YYEEEE. V shed 1 base and J shed 6 bases, with 10 bases lying between them. This chain's CDR3 is CASSLSQNAGELFF. Written as DNA, the CDR3 is TGTGCCAGCAGCTTGAGTCAAAACGCCGGGGAGCTGTTTTTT. Drawing the rest from reference TRBV5-6 and TRBJ2-2, the complete variable domain is DAGVTQSPTHLIKTRGQQVTLRCSPKSGHDTVSWYQQALGQGPQFIFQYYEEEERQRGNFPDRFSGHQFPNYSSELNVNALLLGDSALYLCASSLSQNAGELFFGEGSRLTVL.

CDR3 sequence reads: CATSRNRFVKQFF. The CDR3 nucleotides are TGTGCCACCAGCAGAAACAGGTTCGTGAAGCAGTTCTTC. The rearrangement joins TRBV15 to TRBJ2-1; D may be TRBD1 (5 bases). Germline CDR1 reads LNHNV; CDR2 reads YYDKDF (reference sequence). The CDR3 has 13 residues. Trimming stripped 2 bases from V and 11 bases from J, with 13 bases between. Variable domain in full (rest from reference TRBV15 and TRBJ2-1): DAMVIQNPRYQVTQFGKPVTLSCSQTLNHNVMYWYQQKSSQAPKLLFHYYDKDFNNEADTPDNFQSRRPNTSFCFLDIRSPGLGDTAMYLCATSRNRFVKQFFGPGTRLTVL.

This clonotype showed up many times. The CDR3 sequence is CASSLDGSSTDTQYF. CDR3 nucleotides: TGCGCCAGCAGCTTGGATGGATCTAGCACAGATACGCAGTATTTT. This chain joins TRBV5-1 and TRBJ2-3; D uncertain. Germline CDR1 reads SGHRS; CDR2 reads YFSETQ. V lost 0 bases, J lost 0 bases, and 8 bases lay in between. The CDR3 is 15 amino acids.

The rearrangement links TRBV19 to TRBJ2-7; 7 nucleotides align to TRBD1. CDR3 length equals 16 residues. Trimming removed 5 bases from V and 1 base from J; junction bases left unmatched: 11. Germline V gives CDR1 LNHDA, CDR2 SQIVND (reference sequence). This chain's CDR3 is CASSPYGQAASYEQYF. For the CDR3, the DNA is TGTGCCAGTAGTCCTTACGGACAGGCCGCTTCCTACGAGCAGTACTTC.

This clonotype was recorded a few times. The gene calls are TRBV5-1 and TRBJ1-6, with a possible D match to TRBD1 (5 bases). This CDR3 comprises 16 residues. The germline V gene has CDR1 SGHRS and CDR2 YFSETQ. V was cut by 4 bases and J by 0 bases, with 11 bases left in between. CDR3 loop: CASSGAGISYNSPLHF. CDR3 DNA: TGCGCCAGCAGCGGGGCAGGCATCTCCTATAATTCACCCCTCCACTTT.

This clonotype was observed a few times. This CDR3 reads CASSLATLAGAGTDTQYF. The CDR3 nucleotides read TGCGCCAGCAGCTTGGCCACCCTAGCGGGGGCTGGGACAGATACGCAGTATTTT. The chain links TRBV5-1 to TRBJ2-3; TRBD2 aligns across 10 bases. V lost 0 bases to trimming and J lost 3 bases; unmatched junction nucleotides: 10. Germline CDR1 SGHRS, CDR2 YFSETQ. This CDR3 spans 18 amino acids.

This clonotype has at least ten counts. This rearrangement joins TRBV12-3 or TRBV12-4 to TRBJ2-1; D may correspond to TRBD1 or TRBD2 (5 bases each). The CDR3 totals 14 residues. V gave up 5 bases and J gave up 1 base, with 9 bases separating them. CDR3 nucleotide sequence: TGTGCCAGCAGTCTGGGGGTGTCCTACAATGAGCAGTTCTTC. Translating gives CASSLGVSYNEQFF.

Here the CDR3 DNA reads TGCGCCAGCAGCCAAGGAGTAGAGAGAAACTACAATGAGCAGTTCTTC. It yields the protein CASSQGVERNYNEQFF. The V call is TRBV4-3, the J call TRBJ2-1, with D unresolved. V lost 1 base and J lost 3, with 13 bases in between. Germline CDR1 and CDR2: LGHNA and YSLEER. The CDR3 runs to 16 residues.

The V call is TRBV24-1, the J call TRBJ1-5; 7 positions agree with TRBD1. CDR1 KGHDR and CDR2 SFDVKD come from the germline V gene. Trimming removed 3 bases from V and 3 bases from J; junction bases left unmatched: 7. The CDR3 consists of 16 residues. The CDR3 DNA reads TGTGCCACCAGTGATCGGGCAGGGGGGTTCAATCAGCCCCAGCATTTT. This gives the protein CATSDRAGGFNQPQHF.